This T cell receptor beta chain comes out of a study of T cell responses to AZD1222 COVID-19 vaccine. In the study overall: Both about-4-week and about-12-week second-dose recipients were combined.

Broader study findings: Epitopes outside B.1.351 and B.1.1.7 mutated regions reportedly drew nearly half of spike TCRs. Of the AZD1222 recipients, only 5 to 7 were seropositive at baseline. The donors showed a predominance of white British ancestry and of females, with possible underestimation of clonal diversity.

This table comes from immunoSEQ multiplex PCR, and its TCRdb copy is limited to in-frame clones, with some not included. Of around 130,000 clones in the sample, almost 95% are singletons; the top ten hold around 1.8%. For this clone: Its antigen is still unknown.

This clonotype was sampled from an adult in good health. This specimen was peripheral blood, taken on day 0 of AZD1222 vaccination.

CDR3 sequence (DNA): TGTGCCTGGAGTCCGGGACAGGGGGCGTCCGGGGAGCTGTTTTTT. Protein sequence: CAWSPGQGASGELFF. The genes are TRBV30 and TRBJ2-2; 12 bases agree with TRBD1. CDR1 GTSNPN and CDR2 SVGIG come from the germline V gene (reference sequence). The CDR3 sequence is 15 residues long. V lost 2 bases and J lost 6; bases outside the gene matches: 4.